This T cell receptor beta chain was identified during a study of control samples from healthy donors and cancer patients. The CDR3 contains 15 residues. Trimming shortened V by 0 bases and J by 3 bases, and 9 bases separated the two germline ends. Germline V gives CDR1 LGHDT, CDR2 YNNKEL (reference sequence). TCRdb's table, derived via immunoSEQ multiplex PCR, lists solely in-frame clones and lacks some. The table records around 30,000 clones, approximately 93% of them present only once. Sequences were obtained from PBMCs. This sequence was found in a man in his forties with colorectal cancer. The rearrangement links TRBV3-1 (or the pseudogene TRBV3-2) to TRBJ2-1, with TRBD2 as a possible D gene (5 bases). The CDR3 nucleotides are TGTGCCAGCAGCCAAGACCTCCGGGACTACAATGAGCAGTTCTTC. Translating it yields CASSQDLRDYNEQFF.